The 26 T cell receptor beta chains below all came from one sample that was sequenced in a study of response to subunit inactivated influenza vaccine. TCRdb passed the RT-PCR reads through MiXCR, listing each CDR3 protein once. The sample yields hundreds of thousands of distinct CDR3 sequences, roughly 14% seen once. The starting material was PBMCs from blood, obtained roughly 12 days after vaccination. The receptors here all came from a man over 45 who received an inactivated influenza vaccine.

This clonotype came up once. The chain's CDR3 is CASSYFDSGSTDTQYF. In DNA, the CDR3 is TGTGCCAGCAGTTACTTCGACTCCGGGAGCACAGATACGCAGTATTTT. This sequence joins TRBV6-5 and TRBJ2-3; D call uncertain. Germline assignment: CDR1 MNHEY and CDR2 SVGAGI. V lost 1 base and J lost 0, with 11 bases in between. This CDR3 region has 16 residues.

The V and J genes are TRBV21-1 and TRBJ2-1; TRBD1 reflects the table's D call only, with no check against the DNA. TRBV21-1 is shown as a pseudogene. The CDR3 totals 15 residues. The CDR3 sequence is CASSNEGDRANEQFF. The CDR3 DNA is TGTGCCAGCAGCAATGAGGGTGACAGGGCCAATGAGCAGTTCTTC.

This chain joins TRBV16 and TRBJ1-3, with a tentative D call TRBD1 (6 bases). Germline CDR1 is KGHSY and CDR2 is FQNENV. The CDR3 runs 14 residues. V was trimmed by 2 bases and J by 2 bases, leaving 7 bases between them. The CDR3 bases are TGTGCCAGCAGCCAAAGGACAGCTGGAAACACCATATATTTT. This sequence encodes CASSQRTAGNTIYF.

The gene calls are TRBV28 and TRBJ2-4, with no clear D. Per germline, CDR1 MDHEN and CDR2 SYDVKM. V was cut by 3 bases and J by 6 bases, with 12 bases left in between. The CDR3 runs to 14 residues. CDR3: CASSLVQPTNIQYF. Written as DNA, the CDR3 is TGTGCCAGCAGTTTGGTACAGCCAACAAACATTCAGTACTTC.

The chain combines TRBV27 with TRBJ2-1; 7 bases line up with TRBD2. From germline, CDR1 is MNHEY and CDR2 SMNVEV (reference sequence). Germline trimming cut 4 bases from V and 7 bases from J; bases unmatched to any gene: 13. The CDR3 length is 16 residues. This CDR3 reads CASSWGRGGSGNEQFF. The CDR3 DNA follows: TGTGCCAGCAGTTGGGGGAGGGGCGGGTCGGGGAATGAGCAGTTCTTC.

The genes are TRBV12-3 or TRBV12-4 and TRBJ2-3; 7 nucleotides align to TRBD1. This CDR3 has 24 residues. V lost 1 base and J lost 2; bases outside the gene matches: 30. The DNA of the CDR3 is TGTGCCAGCAGTTTAGTTTTCCTTGCCCGGGATTGGACAGGACCTGTCCGGAACACAGATACGCAGTATTTT. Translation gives CASSLVFLARDWTGPVRNTDTQYF.

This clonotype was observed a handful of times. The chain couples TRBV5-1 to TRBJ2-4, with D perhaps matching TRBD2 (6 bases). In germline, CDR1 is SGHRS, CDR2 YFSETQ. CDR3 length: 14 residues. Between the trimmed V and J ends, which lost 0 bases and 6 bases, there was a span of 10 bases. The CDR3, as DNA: TGCGCCAGCAGCTTGGAAGGAGGGAGAAACATTCAGTACTTC. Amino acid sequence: CASSLEGGRNIQYF.

The CDR3 here is CSARDPGGAIQYF. In nucleotides, the CDR3 is TGCAGTGCTAGAGATCCGGGGGGAGCCATTCAGTACTTC. The J gene is TRBJ2-4, the V gene TRBV20-1; 7 bases map to TRBD2. Unmatched junction bases numbered 5, after V lost 0 bases and J lost 9 bases. This CDR3 region has 13 residues. Looked up from germline, CDR1 is DFQATT and CDR2 is SNEGSKA (reference sequence).

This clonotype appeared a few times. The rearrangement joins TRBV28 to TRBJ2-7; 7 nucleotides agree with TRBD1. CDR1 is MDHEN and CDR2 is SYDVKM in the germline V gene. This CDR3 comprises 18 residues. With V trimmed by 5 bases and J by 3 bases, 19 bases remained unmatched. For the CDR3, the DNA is TGTGCCAGCAGTGACCGGGACAGCAACCGCCTTCCCCTCTACGAGCAGTACTTC. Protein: CASSDRDSNRLPLYEQYF.

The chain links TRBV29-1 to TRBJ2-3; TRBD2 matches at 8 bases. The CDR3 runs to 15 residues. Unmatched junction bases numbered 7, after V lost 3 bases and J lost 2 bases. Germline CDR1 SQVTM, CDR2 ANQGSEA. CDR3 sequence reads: CSVETRGGNTDTQYF. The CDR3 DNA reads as TGCAGCGTTGAGACACGGGGGGGAAACACAGATACGCAGTATTTT.

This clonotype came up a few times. The CDR3 coding sequence is TGTGCCAGCAGTTTAAGGGCCCCGCAAGAGACCCAGTACTTC. Amino acid sequence: CASSLRAPQETQYF. The genes are TRBV28 and TRBJ2-5; no reliable D call. V lost 2 bases and J lost 2, with 9 bases in between. Germline V gives CDR1 MDHEN, CDR2 SYDVKM. The CDR3 consists of 14 residues.

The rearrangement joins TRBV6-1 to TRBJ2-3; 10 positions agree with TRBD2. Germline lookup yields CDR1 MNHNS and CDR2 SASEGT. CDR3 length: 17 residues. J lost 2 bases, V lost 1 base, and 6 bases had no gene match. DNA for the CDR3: TGTGCCAGCAGTGAAGGAGGACTAGCGGTGGACACAGATACGCAGTATTTT. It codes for CASSEGGLAVDTDTQYF.

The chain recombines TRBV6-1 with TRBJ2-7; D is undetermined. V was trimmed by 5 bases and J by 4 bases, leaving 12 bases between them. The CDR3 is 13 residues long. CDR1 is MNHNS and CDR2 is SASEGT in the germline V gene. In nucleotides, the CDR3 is TGTGCCAGCAGTAAGAGAGGTCCGTACGAGCAGTACTTC. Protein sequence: CASSKRGPYEQYF.

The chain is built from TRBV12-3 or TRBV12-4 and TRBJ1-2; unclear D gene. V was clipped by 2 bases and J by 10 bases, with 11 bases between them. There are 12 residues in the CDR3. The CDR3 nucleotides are TGTGCCAGCAGTTTAACCCCTACAACCTACACCTTC. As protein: CASSLTPTTYTF.

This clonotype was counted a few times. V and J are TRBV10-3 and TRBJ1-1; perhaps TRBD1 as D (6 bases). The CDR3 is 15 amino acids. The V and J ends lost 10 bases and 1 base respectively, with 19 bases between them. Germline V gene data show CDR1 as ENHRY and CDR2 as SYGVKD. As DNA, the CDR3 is TGTGCCACCAAACGGGGGCCCGAAGAGAACACTGAAGCTTTCTTT. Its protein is CATKRGPEENTEAFF.

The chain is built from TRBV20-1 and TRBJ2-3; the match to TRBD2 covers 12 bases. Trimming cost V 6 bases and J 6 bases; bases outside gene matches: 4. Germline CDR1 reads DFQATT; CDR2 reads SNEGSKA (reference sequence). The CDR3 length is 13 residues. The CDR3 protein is CSARLAGVDTQYF. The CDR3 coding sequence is TGCAGTGCGCGACTAGCGGGGGTGGATACGCAGTATTTT.

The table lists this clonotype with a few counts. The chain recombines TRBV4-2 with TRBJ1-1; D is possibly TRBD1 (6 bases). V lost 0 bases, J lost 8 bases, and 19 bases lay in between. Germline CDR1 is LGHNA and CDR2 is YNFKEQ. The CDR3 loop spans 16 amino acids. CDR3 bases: TGTGCCAGCAGCCAAGATGTTACGTTTACGGGGGGCGAAGCTTTCTTT. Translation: CASSQDVTFTGGEAFF.

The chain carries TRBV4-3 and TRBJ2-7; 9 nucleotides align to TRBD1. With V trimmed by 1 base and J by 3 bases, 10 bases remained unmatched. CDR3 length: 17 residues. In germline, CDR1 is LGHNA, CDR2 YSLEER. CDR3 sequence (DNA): TGCGCCAGCAGCCAAGGGCGACCCGGGACAGGGCACTACGAGCAGTACTTC. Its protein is CASSQGRPGTGHYEQYF.

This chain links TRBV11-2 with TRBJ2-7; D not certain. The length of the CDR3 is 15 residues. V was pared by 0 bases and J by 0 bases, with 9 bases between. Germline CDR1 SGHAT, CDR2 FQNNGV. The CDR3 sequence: CASSLDRPSSYEQYF. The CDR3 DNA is TGTGCCAGCAGCTTAGATCGGCCTAGCTCCTACGAGCAGTACTTC.

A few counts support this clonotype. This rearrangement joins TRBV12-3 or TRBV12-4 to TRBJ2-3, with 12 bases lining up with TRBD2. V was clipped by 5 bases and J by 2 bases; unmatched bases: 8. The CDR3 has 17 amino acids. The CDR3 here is CASSRHRTSGITDTQYF. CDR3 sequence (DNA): TGTGCCAGCAGTCGACACAGGACTAGCGGGATCACAGATACGCAGTATTTT.

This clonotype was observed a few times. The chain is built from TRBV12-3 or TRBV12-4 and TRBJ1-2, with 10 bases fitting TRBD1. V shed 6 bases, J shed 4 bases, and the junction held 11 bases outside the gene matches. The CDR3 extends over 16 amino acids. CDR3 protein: CASSRTPGQGTYGYTF. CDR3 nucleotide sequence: TGTGCCAGCAGCCGCACCCCGGGACAGGGGACCTATGGCTACACCTTC.

The CDR3 region has the DNA TGCAGCGCCCGGGAGGGCTATGGCTACACCTTC. Protein: CSAREGYGYTF. The genes are TRBV29-1 and TRBJ1-2; D is ambiguous. CDR1 SQVTM and CDR2 ANQGSEA come from the germline V gene. The CDR3 loop spans 11 amino acids. Trimming left V 7 bases short and J 4 bases short, with 10 bases between.

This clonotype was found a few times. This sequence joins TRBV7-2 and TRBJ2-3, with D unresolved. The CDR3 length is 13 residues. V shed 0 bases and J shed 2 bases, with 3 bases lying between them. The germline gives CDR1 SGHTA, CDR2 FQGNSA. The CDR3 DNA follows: TGTGCCAGCAGCTTAGCGACCACAGATACGCAGTATTTT. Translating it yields CASSLATTDTQYF.

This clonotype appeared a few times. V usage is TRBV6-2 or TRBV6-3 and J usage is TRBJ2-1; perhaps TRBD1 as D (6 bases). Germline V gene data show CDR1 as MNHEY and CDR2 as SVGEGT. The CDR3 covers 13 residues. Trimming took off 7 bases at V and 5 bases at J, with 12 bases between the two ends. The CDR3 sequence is CASTNRVDNEQFF. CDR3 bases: TGTGCCAGCACCAACAGGGTCGACAATGAGCAGTTCTTC.

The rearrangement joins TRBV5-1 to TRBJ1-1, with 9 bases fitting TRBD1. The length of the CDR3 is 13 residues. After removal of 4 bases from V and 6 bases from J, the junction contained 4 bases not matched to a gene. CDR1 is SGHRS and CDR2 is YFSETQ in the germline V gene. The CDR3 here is CASSTGTGSEAFF. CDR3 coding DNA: TGCGCCAGCAGCACAGGGACAGGGTCTGAAGCTTTCTTT.

CDR3 in DNA: TGTGCCAGCAGCCATGGGGCTAGCCTCGATGAGCAGTTCTTC. Residues: CASSHGASLDEQFF. V and J are TRBV11-2 and TRBJ2-1, with D perhaps assigned TRBD1 or TRBD2 (5 bases each). The CDR3 contains 14 residues. CDR1 is SGHAT, CDR2 FQNNGV, per germline. V was shortened by 5 bases and J by 8 bases, with 16 bases between the two germline ends.